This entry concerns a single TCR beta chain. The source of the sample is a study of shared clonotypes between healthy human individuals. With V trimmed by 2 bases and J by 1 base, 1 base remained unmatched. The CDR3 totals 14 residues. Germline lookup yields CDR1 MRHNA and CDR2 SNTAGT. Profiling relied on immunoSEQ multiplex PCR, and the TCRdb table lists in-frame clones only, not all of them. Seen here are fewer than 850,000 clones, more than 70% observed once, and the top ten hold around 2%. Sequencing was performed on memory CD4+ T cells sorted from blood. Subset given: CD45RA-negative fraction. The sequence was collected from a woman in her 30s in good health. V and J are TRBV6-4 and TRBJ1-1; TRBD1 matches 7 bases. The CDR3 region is CASSDKGANTEAFF. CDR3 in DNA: TGTGCCAGCAGTGACAAGGGGGCGAACACTGAAGCTTTCTTT.